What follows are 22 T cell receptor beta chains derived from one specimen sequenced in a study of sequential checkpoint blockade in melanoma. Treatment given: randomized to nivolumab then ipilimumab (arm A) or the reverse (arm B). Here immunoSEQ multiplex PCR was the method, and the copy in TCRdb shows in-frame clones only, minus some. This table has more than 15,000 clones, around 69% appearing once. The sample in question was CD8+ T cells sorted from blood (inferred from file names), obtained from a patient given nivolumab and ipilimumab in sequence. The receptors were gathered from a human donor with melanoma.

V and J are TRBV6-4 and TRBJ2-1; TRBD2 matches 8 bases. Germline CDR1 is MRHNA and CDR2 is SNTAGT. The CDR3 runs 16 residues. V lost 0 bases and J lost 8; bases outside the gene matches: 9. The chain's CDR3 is CASSDSASGGGDEQFF. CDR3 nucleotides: TGTGCCAGCAGTGACTCAGCCAGCGGGGGTGGCGATGAGCAGTTCTTC.

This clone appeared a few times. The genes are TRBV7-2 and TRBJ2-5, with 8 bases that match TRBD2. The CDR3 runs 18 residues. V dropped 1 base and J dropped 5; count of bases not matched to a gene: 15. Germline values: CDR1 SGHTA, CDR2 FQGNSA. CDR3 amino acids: CASSLDNVGGGRRETQYF. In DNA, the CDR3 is TGTGCCAGCAGCTTAGATAATGTGGGCGGGGGGCGCAGGGAGACCCAGTACTTC. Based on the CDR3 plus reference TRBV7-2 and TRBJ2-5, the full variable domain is GAGVSQSPSNKVTEKGKDVELRCDPISGHTALYWYRQSLGQGLEFLIYFQGNSAPDKSGLPSDRFSAERTGGSVSTLTIQRTQQEDSAVYLCASSLDNVGGGRRETQYFGPGTRLLVL.

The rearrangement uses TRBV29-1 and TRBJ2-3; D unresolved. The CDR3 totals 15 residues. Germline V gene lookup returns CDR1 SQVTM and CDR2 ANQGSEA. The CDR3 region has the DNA TGCAGTTCGGATAGTCCCGACTTCAGCACAGATACGCAGTATTTT. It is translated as CSSDSPDFSTDTQYF.

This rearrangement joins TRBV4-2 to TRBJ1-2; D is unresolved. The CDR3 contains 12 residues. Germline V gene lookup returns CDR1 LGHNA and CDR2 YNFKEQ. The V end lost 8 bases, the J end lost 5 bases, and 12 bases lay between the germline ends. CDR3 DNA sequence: TGTGCCAGCGGCGGAAGTCTATATGGCTACACCTTC. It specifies CASGGSLYGYTF.

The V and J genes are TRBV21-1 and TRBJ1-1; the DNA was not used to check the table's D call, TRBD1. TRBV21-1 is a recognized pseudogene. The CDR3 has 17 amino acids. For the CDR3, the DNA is TGTGCCAGCAGTCAAATTTGTACAGACAGAGGTTACACTGAAGCTTTCTTT. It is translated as CASSQICTDRGYTEAFF.

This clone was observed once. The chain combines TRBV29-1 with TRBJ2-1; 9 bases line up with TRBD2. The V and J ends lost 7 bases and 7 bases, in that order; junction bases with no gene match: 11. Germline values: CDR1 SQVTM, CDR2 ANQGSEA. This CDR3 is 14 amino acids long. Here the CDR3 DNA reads TGCAGCGGCTCAGCTAGCGGGGCCTGGAATGAGCAGTTCTTC. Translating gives CSGSASGAWNEQFF.

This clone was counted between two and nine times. CDR3 sequence: CASSQGLAIETQYF. The DNA for the CDR3 is TGTGCCAGCAGCCAGGGACTAGCGATTGAGACCCAGTACTTC. The chain couples TRBV4-2 to TRBJ2-5, with 10 bases fitting TRBD2. Germline assignment: CDR1 LGHNA and CDR2 YNFKEQ. The junction had 3 bases not matched to a gene; V was cut back by 3 bases and J by 5 bases. This CDR3 is built from 14 residues.

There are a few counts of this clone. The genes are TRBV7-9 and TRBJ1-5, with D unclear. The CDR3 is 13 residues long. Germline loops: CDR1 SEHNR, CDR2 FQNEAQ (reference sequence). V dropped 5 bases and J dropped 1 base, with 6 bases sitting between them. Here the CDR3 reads CASSDGSNQPQHF. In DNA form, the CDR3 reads TGTGCCAGCAGCGACGGGAGCAATCAGCCCCAGCATTTT.

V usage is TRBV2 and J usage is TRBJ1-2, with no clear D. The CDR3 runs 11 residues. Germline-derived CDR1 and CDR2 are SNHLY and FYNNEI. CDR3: CARRRLSGYTF. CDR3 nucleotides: TGTGCACGGCGGAGGCTAAGCGGCTACACCTTC. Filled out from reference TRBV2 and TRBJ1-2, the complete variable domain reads EPEVTQTPSHQVTQMGQEVILRCVPISNHLYFYWYRQILGQKVEFLVSFYNNEISEKSEIFDDQFSVERPDGSNFTLKIRSTKLEDSAMYFCARRRLSGYTFGSGTRLTVV.

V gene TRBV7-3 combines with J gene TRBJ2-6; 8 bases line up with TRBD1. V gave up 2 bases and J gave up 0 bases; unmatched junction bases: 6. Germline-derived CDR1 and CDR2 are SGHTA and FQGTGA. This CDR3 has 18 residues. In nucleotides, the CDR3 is TGTGCCAGCAGCTTATCCGGGACAGGAAGCTCTGGGGCCAACGTCCTGACTTTC. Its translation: CASSLSGTGSSGANVLTF.

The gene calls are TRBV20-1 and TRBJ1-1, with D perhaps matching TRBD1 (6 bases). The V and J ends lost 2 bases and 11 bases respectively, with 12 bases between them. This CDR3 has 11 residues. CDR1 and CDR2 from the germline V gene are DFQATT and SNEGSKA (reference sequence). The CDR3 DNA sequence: TGCAGTGCTAGAAGTCTGAGGGGGGCTTTCTTT. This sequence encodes CSARSLRGAFF.

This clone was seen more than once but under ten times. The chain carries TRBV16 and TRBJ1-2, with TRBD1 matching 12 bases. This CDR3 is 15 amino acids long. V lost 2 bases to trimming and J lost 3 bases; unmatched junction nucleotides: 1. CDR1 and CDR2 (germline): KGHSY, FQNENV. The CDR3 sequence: CASSQGTGGDYGYTF. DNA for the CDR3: TGTGCCAGCAGCCAAGGGACAGGGGGCGACTATGGCTACACCTTC. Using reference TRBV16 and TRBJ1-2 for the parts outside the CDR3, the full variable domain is GEEVAQTPKHLVRGEGQKAKLYCAPIKGHSYVFWYQQVLKNEFKFLISFQNENVFDETGMPKERFSAKCLPNSPCSLEIQATKLEDSAVYFCASSQGTGGDYGYTFGSGTRLTVV.

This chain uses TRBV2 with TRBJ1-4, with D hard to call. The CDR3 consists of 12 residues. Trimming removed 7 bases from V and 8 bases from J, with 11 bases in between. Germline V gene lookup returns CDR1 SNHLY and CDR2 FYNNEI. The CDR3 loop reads CASKEEGEKLFF. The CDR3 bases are TGTGCCAGCAAGGAGGAGGGAGAAAAACTGTTTTTT. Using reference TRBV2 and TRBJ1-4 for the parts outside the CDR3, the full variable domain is EPEVTQTPSHQVTQMGQEVILRCVPISNHLYFYWYRQILGQKVEFLVSFYNNEISEKSEIFDDQFSVERPDGSNFTLKIRSTKLEDSAMYFCASKEEGEKLFFGSGTQLSVL.

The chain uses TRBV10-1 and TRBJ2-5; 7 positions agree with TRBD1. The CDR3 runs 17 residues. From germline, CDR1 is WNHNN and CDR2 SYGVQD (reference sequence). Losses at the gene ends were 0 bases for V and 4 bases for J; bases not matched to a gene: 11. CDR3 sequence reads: CASSESSGQDGRETQYF. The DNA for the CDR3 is TGCGCCAGCAGTGAGTCAAGTGGACAGGATGGGCGAGAGACCCAGTACTTC.

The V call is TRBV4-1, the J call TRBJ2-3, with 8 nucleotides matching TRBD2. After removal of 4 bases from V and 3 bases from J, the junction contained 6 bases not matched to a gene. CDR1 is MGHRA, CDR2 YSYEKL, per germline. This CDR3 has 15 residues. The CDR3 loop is CASSPRLASTDTQYF. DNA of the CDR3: TGCGCCAGCAGCCCTAGACTAGCGTCTACAGATACGCAGTATTTT.

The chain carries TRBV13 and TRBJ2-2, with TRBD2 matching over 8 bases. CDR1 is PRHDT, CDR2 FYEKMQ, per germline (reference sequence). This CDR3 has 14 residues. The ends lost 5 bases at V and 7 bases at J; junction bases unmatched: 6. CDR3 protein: CASSTSGGYGELFF. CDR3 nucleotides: TGTGCCAGCAGCACCAGCGGGGGATACGGGGAGCTGTTTTTT.

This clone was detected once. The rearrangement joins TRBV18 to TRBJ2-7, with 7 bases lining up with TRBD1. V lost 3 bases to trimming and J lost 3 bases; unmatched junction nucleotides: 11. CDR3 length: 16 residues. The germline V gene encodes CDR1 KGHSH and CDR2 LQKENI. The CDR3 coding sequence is TGTGCCAGCTCACCCCGGACAGGCTATCGGGGCTACGAGCAGTACTTC. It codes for CASSPRTGYRGYEQYF. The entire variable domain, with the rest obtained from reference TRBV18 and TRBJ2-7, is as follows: NAGVMQNPRHLVRRRGQEARLRCSPMKGHSHVYWYRQLPEEGLKFMVYLQKENIIDESGMPKERFSAEFPKEGPSILRIQQVVRGDSAAYFCASSPRTGYRGYEQYFGPGTRLTVT.

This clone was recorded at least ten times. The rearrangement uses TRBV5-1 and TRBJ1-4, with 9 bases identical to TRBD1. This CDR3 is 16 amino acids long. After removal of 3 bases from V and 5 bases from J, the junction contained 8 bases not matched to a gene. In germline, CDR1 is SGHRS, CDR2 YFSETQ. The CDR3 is CASSSAGTGRNEKLFF. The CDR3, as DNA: TGCGCCAGCAGCTCTGCAGGGACAGGGCGAAATGAAAAACTGTTTTTT.

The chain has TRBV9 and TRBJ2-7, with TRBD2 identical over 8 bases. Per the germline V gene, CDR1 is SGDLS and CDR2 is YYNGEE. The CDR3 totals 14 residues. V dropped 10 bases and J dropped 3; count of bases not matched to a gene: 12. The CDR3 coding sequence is TGTGCCGGTGCTTGGGCGGGGGGCCACTACGAGCAGTACGTC. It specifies CAGAWAGGHYEQYV.

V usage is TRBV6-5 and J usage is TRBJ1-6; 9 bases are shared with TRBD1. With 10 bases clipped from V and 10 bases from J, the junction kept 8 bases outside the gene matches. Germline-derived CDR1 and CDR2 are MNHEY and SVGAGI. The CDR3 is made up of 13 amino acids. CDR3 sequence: CAIMTGGGSPLHF. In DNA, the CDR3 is TGTGCCATTATGACAGGGGGAGGATCACCCCTCCACTTT.

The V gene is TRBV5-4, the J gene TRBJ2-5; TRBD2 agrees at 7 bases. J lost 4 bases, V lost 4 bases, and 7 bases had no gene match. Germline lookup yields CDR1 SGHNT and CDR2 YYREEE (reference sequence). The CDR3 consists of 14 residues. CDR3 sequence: CASSLSGGGETQYF. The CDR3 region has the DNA TGTGCCAGCAGCCTCTCTGGGGGGGGAGAGACCCAGTACTTC.

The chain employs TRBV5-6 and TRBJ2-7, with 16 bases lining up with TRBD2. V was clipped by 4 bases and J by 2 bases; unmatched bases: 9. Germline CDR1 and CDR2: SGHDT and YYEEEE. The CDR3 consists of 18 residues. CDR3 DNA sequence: TGTGCCAGCAGCAGTACGGGACTAGCGGGGGGGAACCCCTACGAGCAGTACTTC. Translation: CASSSTGLAGGNPYEQYF.